This entry concerns a single TCR beta chain. What it recognizes is unknown. The data are from a study of vaccination effects on CD4 cells after COVID-19. Broader study findings: Late post-vaccination, clones induced by infection and those induced by vaccine underwent marked clonal contraction. Early post-infection timepoints were absent, and convalescent patients were few.

This CDR3 region has 14 residues. Germline-derived CDR1 and CDR2 are MNHEY and SVGAGI. V was pared by 3 bases and J by 0 bases, with 6 bases between. Pools of viral peptides were used by the ViraFEST assay to expand antigen-specific CD4+ T cells ahead of sequencing. Upon completion of approximately ten days in culture, CD4+ T cells were isolated. Previously uninfected by SARS-CoV-2, the vaccine recipients also showed negative nucleocapsid antibodies. On days 3 and 7, fresh IL-2 medium replaced half the medium. Profiling relied on immunoSEQ multiplex PCR, and the TCRdb table lists in-frame clones only, not all of them. Found here are 65,000 to 90,000 clones, around 79% of them singletons; the top ten hold roughly a tenth.

J is TRBJ1-3 and V is TRBV6-5; D is undetermined. The input for sequencing was CD4+ T cells from PBMCs cultured with SARS-CoV-2 spike peptides, taken before COVID-19 vaccination. The TCR comes from a human donor who received a COVID-19 vaccine. As DNA, the CDR3 is TGTGCCAGCAGTTATGGAAACTCTGGAAACACCATATATTTT. It encodes CASSYGNSGNTIYF.